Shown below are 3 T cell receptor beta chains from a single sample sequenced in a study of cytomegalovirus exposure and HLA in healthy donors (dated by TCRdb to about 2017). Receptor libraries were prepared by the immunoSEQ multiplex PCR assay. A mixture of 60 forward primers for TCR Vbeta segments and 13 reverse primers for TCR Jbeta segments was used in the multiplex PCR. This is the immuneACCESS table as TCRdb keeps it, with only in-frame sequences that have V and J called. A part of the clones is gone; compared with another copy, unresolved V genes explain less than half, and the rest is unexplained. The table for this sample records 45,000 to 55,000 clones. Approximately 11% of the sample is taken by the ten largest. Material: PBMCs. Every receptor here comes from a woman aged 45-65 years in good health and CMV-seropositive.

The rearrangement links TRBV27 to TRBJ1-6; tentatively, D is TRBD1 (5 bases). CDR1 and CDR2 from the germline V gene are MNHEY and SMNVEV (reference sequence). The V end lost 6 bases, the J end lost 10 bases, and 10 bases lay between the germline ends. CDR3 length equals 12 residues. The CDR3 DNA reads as TGTGCCAGCAGAGGGGCTCTATCACCCCTCCACTTT. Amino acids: CASRGALSPLHF.

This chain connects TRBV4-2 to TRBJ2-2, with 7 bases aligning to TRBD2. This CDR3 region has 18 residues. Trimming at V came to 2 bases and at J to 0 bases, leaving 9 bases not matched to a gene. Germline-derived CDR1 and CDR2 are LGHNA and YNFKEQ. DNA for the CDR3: TGTGCCAGCAGCCAATCTAGCGGCCCCTTCGCGAACACCGGGGAGCTGTTTTTT. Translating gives CASSQSSGPFANTGELFF.

The CDR3 coding sequence is TGTGCCAGCAGTTACTCGCTACAGGACTACGAGCAGTACTTC. Its protein product is CASSYSLQDYEQYF. The chain uses TRBV6-5 and TRBJ2-7; TRBD1 might be the D (5 bases). Per germline, CDR1 MNHEY and CDR2 SVGAGI. The CDR3 is 14 residues long. Between the trimmed V and J ends, which lost 0 bases and 3 bases, there was a span of 9 bases.